This T cell receptor delta chain comes out of a study of γδ T cells in repeated Plasmodium falciparum infection. Gammadelta T cells were flow-sorted from PBMC into Vgamma9/Vdelta2+ and Vdelta2-negative populations for bulk analysis. This clone showed up just a few times. For this DNA, TCRdb reports the protein of a much larger clone, which diverges at residues 14 and 15, most likely from a read error; the protein presented here is translated directly from the DNA. V lost 3 bases and J 8 bases, leaving 31 bases between the germline ends. The germline V gene has CDR1 TSWWSYY and CDR2 QGS. The CDR3 is made up of 19 amino acids. TCRdb re-called the multiplex PCR reads with CATT. The sample has around 46,000 delta-chain clones, roughly 1.5% seen once; the top ten hold roughly 8.6%.

This chain links TRDV1 with TRDJ1, with D tentatively TRDD3 (5 bases). The source material was gamma-delta T cells from blood. The receptor was isolated from a pool of human donors (malaria-infected and uninfected, not separated). CDR3 sequence (DNA): TGTGCTCTTGGGGACGCTATCCAAGCTGGGCCGATTCCGGACGAAAAACTCATCTTT. It yields the protein CALGDAIQAGPIPDEKLIF.